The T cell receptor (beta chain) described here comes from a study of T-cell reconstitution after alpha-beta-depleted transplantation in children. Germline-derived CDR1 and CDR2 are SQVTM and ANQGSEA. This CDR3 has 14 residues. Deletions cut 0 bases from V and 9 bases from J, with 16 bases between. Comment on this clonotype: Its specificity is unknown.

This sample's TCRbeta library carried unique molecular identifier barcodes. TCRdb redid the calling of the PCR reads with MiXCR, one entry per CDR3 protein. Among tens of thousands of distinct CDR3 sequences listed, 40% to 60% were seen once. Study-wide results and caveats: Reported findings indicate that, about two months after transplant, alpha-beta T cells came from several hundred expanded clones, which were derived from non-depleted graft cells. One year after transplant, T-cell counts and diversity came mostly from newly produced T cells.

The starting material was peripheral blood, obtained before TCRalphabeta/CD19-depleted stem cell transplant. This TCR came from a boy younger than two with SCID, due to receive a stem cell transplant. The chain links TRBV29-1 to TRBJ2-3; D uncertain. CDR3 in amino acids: CSVEDRAAGKTQYF. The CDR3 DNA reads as TGCAGCGTTGAAGATCGGGCCGCCGGCAAGACGCAGTATTTT.